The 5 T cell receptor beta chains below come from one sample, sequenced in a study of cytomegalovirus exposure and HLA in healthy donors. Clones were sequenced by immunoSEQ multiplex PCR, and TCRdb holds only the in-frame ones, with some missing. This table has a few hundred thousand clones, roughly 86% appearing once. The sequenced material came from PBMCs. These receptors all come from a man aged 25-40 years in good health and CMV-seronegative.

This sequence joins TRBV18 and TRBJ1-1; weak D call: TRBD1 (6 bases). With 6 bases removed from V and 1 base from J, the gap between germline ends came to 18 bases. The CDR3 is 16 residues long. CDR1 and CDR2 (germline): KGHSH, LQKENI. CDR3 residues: CASSLIDGQSNTEAFF. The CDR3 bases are TGTGCCAGCTCCCTTATCGATGGACAGTCGAACACTGAAGCTTTCTTT.

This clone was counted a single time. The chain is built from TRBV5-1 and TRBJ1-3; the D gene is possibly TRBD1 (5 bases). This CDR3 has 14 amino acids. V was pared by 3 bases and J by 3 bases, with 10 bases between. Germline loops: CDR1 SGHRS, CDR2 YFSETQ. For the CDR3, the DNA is TGCGCCAGCAGCTCGGGGGACTTTGGAAACACCATATATTTT. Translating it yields CASSSGDFGNTIYF.

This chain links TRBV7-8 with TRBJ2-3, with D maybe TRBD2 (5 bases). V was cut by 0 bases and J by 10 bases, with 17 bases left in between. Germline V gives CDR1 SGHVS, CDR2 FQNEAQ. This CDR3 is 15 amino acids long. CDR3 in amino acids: CASSLARGNSGSQYF. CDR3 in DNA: TGTGCCAGCAGCTTAGCGCGTGGGAACTCGGGATCGCAGTATTTT. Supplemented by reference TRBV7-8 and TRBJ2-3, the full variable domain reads GAGVSQSPRYKVAKRGQDVALRCDPISGHVSLFWYQQALGQGPEFLTYFQNEAQLDKSGLPSDRFFAERPEGSVSTLKIQRTQQEDSAVYLCASSLARGNSGSQYFGPGTRLTVL.

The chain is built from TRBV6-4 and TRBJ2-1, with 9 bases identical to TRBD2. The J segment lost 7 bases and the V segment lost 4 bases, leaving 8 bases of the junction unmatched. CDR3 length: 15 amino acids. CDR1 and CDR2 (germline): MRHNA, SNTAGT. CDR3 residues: CASSALAGHINEQFF. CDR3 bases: TGTGCCAGCAGTGCGCTAGCGGGGCACATAAATGAGCAGTTCTTC.

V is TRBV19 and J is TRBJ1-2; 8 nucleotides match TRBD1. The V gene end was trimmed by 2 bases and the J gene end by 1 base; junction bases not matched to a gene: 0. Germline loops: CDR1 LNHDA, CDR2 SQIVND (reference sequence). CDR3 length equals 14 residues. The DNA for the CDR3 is TGTGCCAGTAGTATAACAGGGGGTAACTATGGCTACACCTTC. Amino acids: CASSITGGNYGYTF.